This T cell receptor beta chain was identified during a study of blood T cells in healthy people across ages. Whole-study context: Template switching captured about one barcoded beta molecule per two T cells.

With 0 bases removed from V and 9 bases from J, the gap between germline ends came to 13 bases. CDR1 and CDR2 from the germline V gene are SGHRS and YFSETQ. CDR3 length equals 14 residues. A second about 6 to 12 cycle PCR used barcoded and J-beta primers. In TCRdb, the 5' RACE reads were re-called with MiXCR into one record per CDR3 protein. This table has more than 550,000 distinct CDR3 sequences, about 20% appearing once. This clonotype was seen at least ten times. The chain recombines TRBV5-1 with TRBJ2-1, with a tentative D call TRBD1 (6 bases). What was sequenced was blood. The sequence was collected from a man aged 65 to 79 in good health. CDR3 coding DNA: TGCGCCAGCAGCTTGGGGCAGGGGTGGACTGAGCAGTTCTTC. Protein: CASSLGQGWTEQFF. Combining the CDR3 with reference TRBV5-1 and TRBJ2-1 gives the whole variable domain KAGVTQTPRYLIKTRGQQVTLSCSPISGHRSVSWYQQTPGQGLQFLFEYFSETQRNKGNFPGRFSGRQFSNSRSEMNVSTLELGDSALYLCASSLGQGWTEQFFGPGTRLTVL.